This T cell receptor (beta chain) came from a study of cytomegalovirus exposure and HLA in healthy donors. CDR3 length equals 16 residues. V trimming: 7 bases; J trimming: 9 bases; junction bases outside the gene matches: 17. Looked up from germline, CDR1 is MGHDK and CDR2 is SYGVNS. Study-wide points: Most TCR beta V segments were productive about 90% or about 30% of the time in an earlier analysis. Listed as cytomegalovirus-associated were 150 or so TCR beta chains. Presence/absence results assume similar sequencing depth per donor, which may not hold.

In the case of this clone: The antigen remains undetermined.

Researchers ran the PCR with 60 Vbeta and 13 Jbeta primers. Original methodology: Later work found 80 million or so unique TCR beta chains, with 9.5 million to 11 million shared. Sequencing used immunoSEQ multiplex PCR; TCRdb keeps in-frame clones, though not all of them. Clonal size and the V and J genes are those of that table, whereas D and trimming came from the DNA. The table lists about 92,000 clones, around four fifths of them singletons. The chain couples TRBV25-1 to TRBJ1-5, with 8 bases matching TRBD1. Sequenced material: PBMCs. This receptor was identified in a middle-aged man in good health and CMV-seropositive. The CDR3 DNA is TGTGCCAGCAACAAGAGGACAGGGCCGCCGGGGGGGCCCCAGCATTTT. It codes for CASNKRTGPPGGPQHF.